What follows is one TCR beta chain and its context. Antigen: not known. Here immunoSEQ multiplex PCR was the method, and the copy in TCRdb shows in-frame clones only, minus some. The sample has 350,000 to 450,000 clones, 80% to 95% seen once; the top ten hold around 1.8%. The treatment was: roughly 18 received Ad26.COV2.S at low or high dose, single or two shots; roughly five received placebo; per-sample allocation not given. Samples were taken on day 63 after the first vaccine or placebo injection. This sample was taken from a study of Ad26.COV2.S vaccination and SARS-CoV-2 variants. Overall study results and limits: Breadth measured for non-spike TCRs was similar across vaccine and placebo recipients.

Trimming cost V 6 bases and J 1 base; bases outside gene matches: 2. The CDR3 contains 14 residues. Germline CDR1 LNHDA, CDR2 SQIVND (reference sequence). This receptor was identified in a person aged 18-65 years who received the Ad26.COV2.S COVID-19 vaccine or a placebo. The genes are TRBV19 and TRBJ1-1, with 10 bases aligning to TRBD1. Sequencing used peripheral blood, obtained in a trial of Ad26.COV2.S vaccine versus placebo. Here the CDR3 reads CASRRQGANTEAFF. The CDR3 DNA is TGTGCCAGTAGGCGACAGGGGGCGAACACTGAAGCTTTCTTT.